This is a list of T cell receptor beta chains from one sample in a study of T cells expressing NK-cell markers. Each CDR3 protein gets one entry in TCRdb, which reprocessed the 5' RACE reads and gives no DNA. This table holds some 500,000 distinct CDR3 sequences. The sequencing sample was made of blood T cells: a sorted CD56 or NKG2C T cell subset, CD4+ or CD8+ T cells, or bulk PBMC T cells (not recorded which). These receptors were obtained from a woman aged 45 to 65 in good health. Both conserved end residues are part of each CDR3.

J gene,CDR3 length,V gene,CDR3 protein
TRBJ2-4,13,TRBV12-3/TRBV12-4,CASSIGLAVIQYF
TRBJ2-5,15,TRBV12-3/TRBV12-4,CASRPSGKRGETQYF
TRBJ2-1,13,TRBV5-1,CASKSVKGHEQFF
TRBJ2-5,15,TRBV7-2,CASSTGGSPQETQYF
TRBJ2-1,16,TRBV12-3/TRBV12-4,CASSLRSGASYNEQFF
TRBJ1-1,14,TRBV20-1,CSAIRDTGGPSAFF
TRBJ2-5,14,TRBV6-1,CASGRDRGPETQYF
TRBJ1-6,14,TRBV2,CASSEFRGKSPLHF
TRBJ2-7,14,TRBV5-1,CASMTGTGRYEQYF
TRBJ2-3,15,TRBV12-3/TRBV12-4,CASSPKRRPGDTQYF
TRBJ1-1,17,TRBV2,CASSEFPSSGISVVAFF
TRBJ2-3,16,TRBV13,CASSFRAGVGTDTQYF
TRBJ2-3,14,TRBV7-2,CASSENAGRDQTHF
TRBJ1-4,16,TRBV15,CATSRDRPARGEKLFF
TRBJ2-3,14,TRBV5-1,CASSLGTSTDTQYF
TRBJ2-7,12,TRBV18,CASSGQGLEQYF
TRBJ1-6,15,TRBV20-1,CSARITGSPNSPLHF
TRBJ2-1,11,TRBV3-1,CASSHVEEQFF
TRBJ1-3,15,TRBV20-1,CSARHQGEGRNTIYF
TRBJ1-6,17,TRBV20-1,CSARDRGTGALGSPLHF
TRBJ1-6,15,TRBV5-5,CASSFPDRENSPLHF
TRBJ2-3,14,TRBV7-9,CASSLHDRTDTQYF
TRBJ2-3,16,TRBV27,CASSYLPITLTDTQYF
TRBJ2-1,11,TRBV2,CASNRADEQFF
TRBJ2-1,16,TRBV9,CASSSGGTRIVGEQFF
TRBJ2-7,13,TRBV20-1,CSAAGTGLYEQYF
TRBJ1-5,13,TRBV7-9,CASSWTEYQPQHF
TRBJ1-2,12,TRBV10-2,CASTQEGYGYTF
TRBJ1-1,14,TRBV29-1,CSVRRNWENTEAFF
TRBJ2-7,16,TRBV7-2,CASSLRVPGLSYEQYF
TRBJ1-5,18,TRBV4-1,CASSHQTWDRVSNQPQHF
TRBJ1-1,16,TRBV10-2,CASSAGPNRDNTEAFF
TRBJ1-1,14,TRBV6-4,CASSVDRVATEAFF
TRBJ1-4,13,TRBV6-5,CASRRVTNEKLFF
TRBJ1-1,14,TRBV20-1,CSARTLYSNTEAFF
TRBJ2-3,13,TRBV2,CASGPDSTDTQYF
TRBJ2-2,14,TRBV5-1,CASSLVGNTGELFF
TRBJ2-1,16,TRBV12-3/TRBV12-4,CASTPLGTSGINEQFF
TRBJ1-4,15,TRBV3-1,CASSPSGAPNEKLFF
TRBJ2-2,13,TRBV6-5,CASSYRGRGELFF
TRBJ2-7,16,TRBV5-1,CASSSSGVGRAYEQYF
TRBJ2-5,15,TRBV2,CASTPGQVTQETQYF
TRBJ2-7,15,TRBV5-5,CASSEPGQASYEQYF
TRBJ2-7,12,TRBV5-1,CASSVSGNEQYF
TRBJ1-1,14,TRBV27,CASKTGDYNTEAFF
TRBJ2-1,17,TRBV20-1,CSARGTGLADLRNEQFF
TRBJ2-1,15,TRBV29-1,CSVKPGLAGAHEQFF
TRBJ1-2,13,TRBV5-5,CASSGTDNYGYTF
TRBJ2-5,16,TRBV10-3,CAISDRQGGATETQYF
TRBJ2-7,12,TRBV12-3/TRBV12-4,CASSLVQNEQYF
TRBJ2-3,16,TRBV5-1,CASSLVGGRAPDTQYF
TRBJ2-3,15,TRBV5-1,CASSGSGPRTDTQYF